The T cell receptor (beta chain) described here comes from a study of Ad26.COV2.S vaccination and SARS-CoV-2 variants. V was clipped by 4 bases and J by 6 bases; unmatched bases: 1. CDR1 is SNHLY and CDR2 is FYNNEI in the germline V gene. The CDR3 is 14 residues long. Libraries were prepared by immunoSEQ multiplex PCR; TCRdb keeps only in-frame clonotypes and omits some of them. The sample has about 480,000 clones, roughly nine tenths seen once. Stated treatment: around 19 received Ad26.COV2.S at low or high dose, single or two shots; about 5 received placebo; per-sample allocation not given. Samples came from day 63 after the first vaccine or placebo injection. It was an adult aged 18-55 years in Boston who was the donor. The vaccine antigen was prefusion-stabilized Wuhan SARS-CoV-2 spike.

This clonotype was obtained from a person aged 18-60 years who received the Ad26.COV2.S COVID-19 vaccine or a placebo. V usage is TRBV2 and J usage is TRBJ2-2; the match to TRBD2 covers 11 bases. The sample consisted of peripheral blood, taken in a trial of Ad26.COV2.S vaccine versus placebo. The CDR3 sequence is CASSALAGAGELFF. CDR3 in DNA: TGTGCCAGCAGTGCACTAGCGGGAGCCGGGGAGCTGTTTTTT.